A single sample gave rise to the 32 T cell receptor beta chains below, sequenced in a study of response to subunit inactivated influenza vaccine. MiXCR, run by TCRdb on the RT-PCR reads, gives a single entry per CDR3 protein. Found here are some 640,000 distinct CDR3 sequences, more than 11% of them singletons; the top ten hold 5.5% to 7%. Sequencing used PBMCs from blood, obtained approximately 15 days before vaccination. The receptors were gathered from a man in his forties or fifties who received an inactivated influenza vaccine.

The sample holds a few counts of this clonotype. The chain recombines TRBV6-5 with TRBJ2-1; 7 bases align to TRBD2. This CDR3 comprises 15 residues. The V gene end was trimmed by 2 bases and the J gene end by 3 bases; junction bases not matched to a gene: 4. Germline V lookup: CDR1 MNHEY, CDR2 SVGAGI. The CDR3 loop is CASSYGGGLYNEQFF. CDR3 coding DNA: TGTGCCAGCAGTTACGGGGGGGGACTCTACAATGAGCAGTTCTTC.

The CDR3 is CASSLAMRVGDEQYF. The CDR3 DNA is TGCGCCAGCAGCTTGGCCATGAGAGTCGGGGACGAGCAGTACTTC. The chain combines TRBV5-1 with TRBJ2-7; D may be TRBD2 (5 bases). Germline CDR1 reads SGHRS; CDR2 reads YFSETQ. V dropped 0 bases and J dropped 5 bases, with 15 bases sitting between them. CDR3 length: 15 amino acids.

A few counts support this clonotype. This sequence joins TRBV7-2 and TRBJ1-5, with D maybe TRBD1 (5 bases). The length of the CDR3 is 14 residues. Germline CDR1 reads SGHTA; CDR2 reads FQGNSA. Deletions cut 4 bases from V and 1 base from J, with 8 bases between. The CDR3 region is CASSWTTSNQPQHF. Written as DNA, the CDR3 is TGTGCCAGCAGCTGGACAACGAGCAATCAGCCCCAGCATTTT.

The genes are TRBV12-3 or TRBV12-4 and TRBJ1-1; D uncertain. V lost 6 bases and J 11 bases, leaving 25 bases between the germline ends. The CDR3 is made up of 15 amino acids. CDR3 sequence: CASSENGLLGGGAFF. The DNA of the CDR3 is TGTGCCAGCAGCGAAAACGGATTATTGGGTGGTGGGGCTTTCTTT.

The CDR3 spells CASSLAGTASYYGYTF. The DNA of the CDR3 is TGTGCCAGCAGCTTAGCGGGGACAGCCTCCTACTATGGCTACACCTTC. The chain has TRBV7-2 and TRBJ1-2, with 7 bases fitting TRBD1. This CDR3 has 16 amino acids. Germline V gives CDR1 SGHTA, CDR2 FQGNSA. With V trimmed by 0 bases and J by 3 bases, 7 bases remained unmatched.

The chain employs TRBV28 and TRBJ2-7; TRBD1 agrees at 10 bases. The trim removed 5 bases at V and 5 bases at J, leaving 6 bases unmatched. Germline values: CDR1 MDHEN, CDR2 SYDVKM. CDR3 length: 14 amino acids. The CDR3 nucleotides are TGTGCCAGCAGTCTTACCGGGACAGGGGACGAGCAGTACTTC. The encoded protein is CASSLTGTGDEQYF.

This clonotype rates as medium-sized (0.01 to 0.1%). This chain connects TRBV10-3 to TRBJ2-1, with TRBD1 as a possible D gene (5 bases). V was shortened by 0 bases and J by 0 bases, with 18 bases between the two germline ends. Germline V CDR1 and CDR2: ENHRY, SYGVKD. The CDR3 sequence is 19 residues long. CDR3 sequence: CAISESIAGSRSSYNEQFF. CDR3 DNA sequence: TGTGCCATCAGTGAGTCGATAGCAGGGTCAAGGAGCTCCTACAATGAGCAGTTCTTC.

This clonotype was recorded a few times. The V and J genes are TRBV28 and TRBJ2-1; D call uncertain. CDR1 MDHEN and CDR2 SYDVKM come from the germline V gene. This CDR3 is built from 11 residues. V was shortened by 3 bases and J by 9 bases, with 6 bases between the two germline ends. CDR3 in amino acids: CASSFRSEQFF. In nucleotides, the CDR3 is TGTGCCAGCAGTTTCCGCTCTGAGCAGTTCTTC.

This CDR3 reads CASSLATYQETQYF. CDR3 DNA: TGTGCCAGCAGCTTAGCTACATACCAAGAGACCCAGTACTTC. J is TRBJ2-5 and V is TRBV5-6; no definite D call. Germline-derived CDR1 and CDR2 are SGHDT and YYEEEE. The CDR3 has 14 amino acids. Trimming took 2 bases from V and 0 from J, leaving 8 bases between them.

The sample holds a few counts of this clonotype. The CDR3 here is CASSRTLAGVYEQYF. The DNA for the CDR3 is TGTGCCAGCAGCCGGACCTTAGCGGGGGTGTACGAGCAGTACTTC. The rearrangement joins TRBV7-9 to TRBJ2-7, with 9 bases matching TRBD2. The ends lost 5 bases at V and 4 bases at J; junction bases unmatched: 9. CDR1 and CDR2 (germline): SEHNR, FQNEAQ (reference sequence). The CDR3 runs to 15 residues.

The chain is built from TRBV4-1 and TRBJ1-5; D not resolved. Germline V gene lookup returns CDR1 MGHRA and CDR2 YSYEKL. The CDR3 is made up of 15 amino acids. The ends were cut back, 0 bases at V and 7 bases at J, with 13 bases in the middle. The CDR3 reads CASSQDLQSGQPQHF. DNA for the CDR3: TGCGCCAGCAGCCAAGATCTGCAGAGCGGGCAGCCCCAGCATTTT.

The J gene is TRBJ1-3, the V gene TRBV10-3; 7 bases are a match to TRBD1. The CDR3 length is 15 residues. Germline V gene sequence: CDR1 ENHRY, CDR2 SYGVKD. Trimming at V came to 6 bases and at J to 0 bases, leaving 5 bases not matched to a gene. The CDR3 nucleotides read TGTGCCATCAGCGGGGACAGCCTCTCTGGAAACACCATATATTTT. Protein sequence: CAISGDSLSGNTIYF.

This chain joins TRBV28 and TRBJ2-7; 8 bases agree with TRBD2. Germline assignment: CDR1 MDHEN and CDR2 SYDVKM. The V and J ends lost 3 bases and 2 bases, in that order; junction bases with no gene match: 6. This CDR3 has 15 residues. The CDR3 coding sequence is TGTGCCAGCAGTTTTCTAACTAGCGGACCCTACGAGCAGTACTTC. Its translation is CASSFLTSGPYEQYF.

This clonotype has just a few counts. The CDR3 bases are TGTGCCAGCAGCACCGGGACAGAGACCTGGACCTACGAGCAGTACTTC. This encodes CASSTGTETWTYEQYF. This rearrangement joins TRBV21-1 to TRBJ2-7; TRBD1 is taken as the D call from the table, unchecked against the DNA. TRBV21-1 is tagged as a pseudogene. The CDR3 is 16 residues long.

This chain joins TRBV10-3 and TRBJ2-7; D possibly corresponds to TRBD2 (6 bases). V lost 11 bases, J lost 2 bases, and 13 bases lay in between. CDR3 length: 12 residues. Germline-derived CDR1 and CDR2 are ENHRY and SYGVKD. As DNA, the CDR3 is TGTGCCGCCCGCGGGGCCCCCTACGAGCAGTACTTC. Translated, it gives CAARGAPYEQYF.

This clonotype was detected only a few times. This chain uses TRBV15 with TRBJ2-7; 9 nucleotides align to TRBD1. Trimming removed 5 bases from V and 3 bases from J; junction bases left unmatched: 5. CDR3 length: 14 amino acids. Germline assignment: CDR1 LNHNV and CDR2 YYDKDF (reference sequence). CDR3 nucleotides: TGTGCCACCAGCCTACCGGGACAGGGCTACGAGCAGTACTTC. Protein product: CATSLPGQGYEQYF.

The CDR3 spells CASSQATTGVVYGYTF. CDR3 in DNA: TGCGCCAGCAGCCAAGCGACGACAGGGGTTGTCTATGGCTACACCTTC. The chain joins TRBV4-3 to TRBJ1-2; 8 bases align to TRBD1. The V segment lost 1 base and the J segment 4 bases; nucleotides outside the gene matches: 8. The CDR3 is made up of 16 amino acids. CDR1 is LGHNA, CDR2 YSLEER, per germline.

As regards this clonotype: At one of its ends the junction is not consistent with the germline gene, which may arise from a read error. The V gene is TRBV29-1, the J gene TRBJ2-5; 7 bases agree with TRBD2. This CDR3 spans 14 amino acids. Germline values: CDR1 SQVTM, CDR2 ANQGSEA. The CDR3 reads CIVEGPAGQETQYF. The CDR3, as DNA: TGCATCGTTGAAGGGCCAGCGGGACAAGAGACCCAGTACTTC. The variable domain in full, with the rest retrieved from reference TRBV29-1 and TRBJ2-5, is SAVISQKPSRDICQRGTSLTIQCQVDSQVTMMFWYRQQPGQSLTLIATANQGSEATYESGFVIDKFPISRPNLTFSTLTVSNMSPEDSSIYLCIVEGPAGQETQYFGPGTRLLVL.

The chain employs TRBV20-1 and TRBJ1-5; D is perhaps TRBD1 (6 bases). Trimming cost V 6 bases and J 1 base, with 16 bases left between them. The CDR3 sequence is 15 residues long. Germline CDR1 DFQATT, CDR2 SNEGSKA (reference sequence). DNA of the CDR3: TGCAGTGCACCCACGCAGGGGACGAGCAATCAGCCCCAGCATTTT. It translates to CSAPTQGTSNQPQHF.

The V call is TRBV20-1, the J call TRBJ2-7; TRBD1 matches at 8 bases. From germline, CDR1 is DFQATT and CDR2 SNEGSKA (reference sequence). V shed 5 bases, J shed 4 bases, and the junction held 25 bases outside the gene matches. This CDR3 contains 19 residues. Written as DNA, the CDR3 is TGCAGTGCTTCCGGAGCAAAAAACATTGTGGGGACAGGCTTTTACGAGCAGTACTTC. Translation gives CSASGAKNIVGTGFYEQYF.

This clonotype occurred many times. The V call is TRBV7-9, the J call TRBJ2-7; tentative D call: TRBD2 (5 bases). Germline loops: CDR1 SEHNR, CDR2 FQNEAQ (reference sequence). The CDR3 is made up of 13 amino acids. V lost 6 bases and J lost 2, with 11 bases in between. This CDR3 reads CASSLSGTYEQYF. CDR3 DNA sequence: TGTGCCAGCAGTCTGAGCGGAACCTACGAGCAGTACTTC.

Many counts were recorded for this clonotype. The chain couples TRBV11-2 to TRBJ2-5; the D gene is possibly TRBD1 (6 bases). Looked up from germline, CDR1 is SGHAT and CDR2 is FQNNGV. Trimming took 1 base from V and 0 from J, leaving 12 bases between them. The CDR3 sequence is 16 residues long. The CDR3 bases are TGTGCCAGCAGCTTAGGGGGGCTTCAGTACCAAGAGACCCAGTACTTC. It translates to CASSLGGLQYQETQYF.

The V gene is TRBV24-1, the J gene TRBJ2-1; 8 bases align to TRBD1. Germline values: CDR1 KGHDR, CDR2 SFDVKD. The CDR3 is 16 amino acids. The V segment lost 5 bases and the J segment 7 bases; nucleotides outside the gene matches: 12. CDR3 sequence reads: CATSAQSRTGRNEQFF. In DNA form, the CDR3 reads TGTGCCACCAGTGCCCAATCTCGGACAGGGAGGAATGAGCAGTTCTTC.

The chain uses TRBV25-1 and TRBJ2-1, with TRBD2 matching 8 bases. Germline V lookup: CDR1 MGHDK, CDR2 SYGVNS. J was trimmed by 5 bases and V by 3 bases; bases with no gene match: 12. The CDR3 is 17 residues long. Written as DNA, the CDR3 is TGTGCCAGCAGTGACGGTCGGGAGGGCCCAAAAGACAATGAGCAGTTCTTC. Translating gives CASSDGREGPKDNEQFF.

The rearrangement links TRBV5-5 to TRBJ2-3; TRBD2 aligns across 8 bases. The ends lost 2 bases at V and 6 bases at J; junction bases unmatched: 5. This CDR3 is 14 amino acids long. Per germline, CDR1 SGHKS and CDR2 YYEKEE (reference sequence). In DNA form, the CDR3 reads TGTGCCAGCAGCTTACTGCAGCGGGGGGATACGCAGTATTTT. The encoded protein is CASSLLQRGDTQYF.

The V gene is TRBV6-5, the J gene TRBJ2-1; tentative D call: TRBD1 (6 bases). V dropped 0 bases and J dropped 5 bases, with 8 bases sitting between them. Per germline, CDR1 MNHEY and CDR2 SVGAGI. The CDR3 has 14 amino acids. The CDR3 reads CASSYSGTNNEQFF. CDR3 in DNA: TGTGCCAGCAGTTACTCGGGGACAAACAATGAGCAGTTCTTC.

There are a few counts of this clonotype. V is TRBV5-1 and J is TRBJ1-1; D is undetermined. The CDR3 length is 14 residues. CDR1 and CDR2 (germline): SGHRS, YFSETQ. V lost 0 bases and J lost 6, with 12 bases in between. The CDR3 DNA sequence: TGCGCCAGCAGCTTGGCTCAGCAATCCTCTGAAGCTTTCTTT. Translated, it gives CASSLAQQSSEAFF.

This clonotype was found a few times. The chain carries TRBV6-5 and TRBJ2-2; 9 bases map to TRBD1. The CDR3 length is 17 residues. Trimming cost V 4 bases and J 1 base; bases outside gene matches: 7. Per germline, CDR1 MNHEY and CDR2 SVGAGI. The chain's CDR3 is CASSFHPGQGNTGELFF. The CDR3 bases are TGTGCCAGCAGTTTCCATCCGGGACAGGGGAACACCGGGGAGCTGTTTTTT.

The table lists this clonotype with a few counts. The chain uses TRBV4-3 and TRBJ2-1; 8 bases line up with TRBD2. Trimming cost V 0 bases and J 0 bases; bases outside gene matches: 10. Per germline, CDR1 LGHNA and CDR2 YSLEER. CDR3 length: 19 amino acids. CDR3 loop: CASSQDPGGVPSSYNEQFF. As DNA, the CDR3 is TGCGCCAGCAGCCAAGATCCCGGGGGGGTGCCTAGCTCCTACAATGAGCAGTTCTTC.

The V gene is TRBV19, the J gene TRBJ1-5; D is unclear. This CDR3 region has 12 residues. Trimming stripped 5 bases from V and 8 bases from J, with 10 bases between. Germline V lookup: CDR1 LNHDA, CDR2 SQIVND (reference sequence). The CDR3, as DNA: TGTGCCAGTAGTCGTCTCCGGGAGCCCCAGCATTTT. Translation gives CASSRLREPQHF.

The chain has TRBV11-1 and TRBJ2-5; perhaps TRBD1 as D (5 bases). Germline values: CDR1 SGHAT, CDR2 FQDESV (reference sequence). This CDR3 spans 15 amino acids. V was clipped by 1 base and J by 3 bases, with 12 bases between them. The CDR3 nucleotides are TGTGCCAGCAGCTTAGTTTTTACAGGAGAAGAGACCCAGTACTTC. This codes for CASSLVFTGEETQYF.

The chain couples TRBV20-1 to TRBJ2-2; D remains ambiguous. Trimming took 5 bases from V and 5 from J, leaving 12 bases between them. Per germline, CDR1 DFQATT and CDR2 SNEGSKA (reference sequence). The CDR3 contains 13 residues. DNA of the CDR3: TGCAGTGCTCCGCCCTTGGGGACCGGGGAGCTGTTTTTT. It translates to CSAPPLGTGELFF.